The 25 T cell receptor beta chains reported below all come from one sample, sequenced in a study of T cell changes during pregnancy in multiple sclerosis. The method was immunoSEQ multiplex PCR; TCRdb's version includes in-frame clones alone and lacks a portion of them. The repertoire has around 39,000 clones, 88% of them found once; the top ten carry 0.9% to 1.5%. The sequencing used CD4+ T cells from peripheral blood mononuclear cells, collected before pregnancy. These receptors originate from a female donor with multiple sclerosis, enrolled in a pregnancy study.

The chain combines TRBV28 with TRBJ2-2; 9 positions agree with TRBD2. V dropped 9 bases and J dropped 0; count of bases not matched to a gene: 2. The CDR3 sequence is 14 residues long. In germline, CDR1 is MDHEN, CDR2 SYDVKM. The CDR3, as DNA: TGTGCCAGTTTAGCGGGGGCGAACACCGGGGAGCTGTTTTTT. It codes for CASLAGANTGELFF.

V is TRBV28 and J is TRBJ2-2; D may be TRBD2 (6 bases). Trimming removed 6 bases at V and 5 bases at J, with 19 bases between. Germline V CDR1 and CDR2: MDHEN, SYDVKM. The CDR3 sequence is 16 residues long. In DNA, the CDR3 is TGTGCCAGCAGAGGAGGGGACCAGATGGGAACCGGGGAGCTGTTTTTT. The encoded protein is CASRGGDQMGTGELFF.

The chain employs TRBV19 and TRBJ2-2, with 7 bases lining up with TRBD1. Trimming cost V 4 bases and J 6 bases; bases outside gene matches: 11. This CDR3 comprises 16 residues. Germline V lookup: CDR1 LNHDA, CDR2 SQIVND (reference sequence). CDR3 loop: CASSNLLGGDPGELFF. For the CDR3, the DNA is TGTGCCAGTAGTAACCTGCTAGGGGGCGACCCCGGGGAGCTGTTTTTT.

The chain is built from TRBV9 and TRBJ2-3; 9 nucleotides align to TRBD2. Germline V gene sequence: CDR1 SGDLS, CDR2 YYNGEE. V was clipped by 5 bases and J by 1 base; unmatched bases: 14. This CDR3 has 18 residues. CDR3 region: CASSHGKLVAGGTDTQYF. The CDR3 DNA reads as TGTGCCAGCAGTCATGGGAAGTTGGTAGCGGGAGGCACAGATACGCAGTATTTT. Looking up the rest from reference TRBV9 and TRBJ2-3 gives the full variable domain: DSGVTQTPKHLITATGQRVTLRCSPRSGDLSVYWYQQSLDQGLQFLIQYYNGEERAKGNILERFSAQQFPDLHSELNLSSLELGDSALYFCASSHGKLVAGGTDTQYFGPGTRLTVL.

The CDR3 DNA sequence: TGTGCCAGCAGCTTTATCACAGGGGGGGTTCAGCCCCAGCATTTT. Protein sequence: CASSFITGGVQPQHF. The V call is TRBV5-5, the J call TRBJ1-5, with 8 bases that match TRBD1. The ends lost 2 bases at V and 6 bases at J; junction bases unmatched: 7. The CDR3 is 15 amino acids. Per the germline V gene, CDR1 is SGHKS and CDR2 is YYEKEE (reference sequence).

This clone has only one observation. The chain joins TRBV6-1 to TRBJ2-3; 8 bases line up with TRBD2. The germline CDR1 and CDR2 sequences are MNHNS and SASEGT. The junction had 5 bases not matched to a gene; V was cut back by 9 bases and J by 0 bases. The CDR3 covers 14 residues. CDR3 bases: TGTGCCAGTGGGGCTAGCGGGAGCACAGATACGCAGTATTTT. It is translated as CASGASGSTDTQYF.

The gene calls are TRBV30 and TRBJ2-3; 10 nucleotides line up with TRBD2. CDR3 length equals 14 residues. Trimming took 3 bases from V and 4 from J; bases not matched to a gene: 4. Germline CDR1 and CDR2: GTSNPN and SVGIG (reference sequence). The CDR3 nucleotides are TGTGCCTGGAGGGACAGCGGGAGGGCAGATACGCAGTATTTT. This sequence encodes CAWRDSGRADTQYF.

V and J are TRBV19 and TRBJ1-1; 9 bases fit TRBD1. CDR1 and CDR2 from the germline V gene are LNHDA and SQIVND (reference sequence). CDR3 length equals 14 residues. V was pared by 4 bases and J by 5 bases, with 5 bases of the junction left unmatched. CDR3 in DNA: TGTGCCAGTAGTACACAGGGGGCGGGGACTGAAGCTTTCTTT. This sequence encodes CASSTQGAGTEAFF.

This clone was found once. The chain employs TRBV19 and TRBJ1-5; D is undetermined. CDR1 and CDR2 from the germline V gene are LNHDA and SQIVND (reference sequence). V shed 5 bases and J shed 1 base, with 12 bases lying between them. This CDR3 has 15 amino acids. In nucleotides, the CDR3 is TGTGCCAGTAGTCGAGCAGACTTGAGCAATCAGCCCCAGCATTTT. The encoded protein is CASSRADLSNQPQHF.

The V and J genes are TRBV5-1 and TRBJ2-7; 9 nucleotides align to TRBD2. This CDR3 is 17 amino acids long. Germline V CDR1 and CDR2: SGHRS, YFSETQ. V dropped 0 bases and J dropped 0; count of bases not matched to a gene: 7. The CDR3 DNA reads TGCGCCAGCAGCTTGGTGGTAGCGGGAGAGCCCTCCTACGAGCAGTACTTC. This encodes CASSLVVAGEPSYEQYF.

CDR3 sequence (DNA): TGTGCCAGTAGCGGACGGGACAATCAGCCCCAGCATTTT. This gives the protein CASSGRDNQPQHF. The V gene is TRBV19, the J gene TRBJ1-5; unclear D gene. CDR3 length: 13 amino acids. From germline, CDR1 is LNHDA and CDR2 SQIVND (reference sequence). Trimming removed 6 bases at V and 3 bases at J, with 9 bases between.

The chain uses TRBV7-9 and TRBJ2-7; D gene ambiguous. Trimming took 2 bases from V and 0 from J, leaving 2 bases between them. The CDR3 is made up of 12 amino acids. CDR1 is SEHNR, CDR2 FQNEAQ, per germline (reference sequence). The CDR3 region has the DNA TGTGCCAGCAGCTTACACTCCTACGAGCAGTACTTC. This sequence encodes CASSLHSYEQYF.

The rearrangement uses TRBV7-2 and TRBJ2-1, with 10 bases fitting TRBD1. The CDR3 extends over 14 amino acids. Per the germline V gene, CDR1 is SGHTA and CDR2 is FQGNSA. J gave up 6 bases and V 11 bases, and 10 bases lay outside the gene matches. The CDR3: CAGFRDRGRNEQFF. As DNA, the CDR3 is TGTGCCGGTTTCCGGGACAGGGGTCGCAATGAGCAGTTCTTC.

The rearrangement links TRBV28 to TRBJ1-1, with 7 nucleotides matching TRBD1. CDR1 is MDHEN, CDR2 SYDVKM, per germline. V dropped 10 bases and J dropped 2; count of bases not matched to a gene: 13. The CDR3 is made up of 15 amino acids. The CDR3 loop is CATYIQGVTNTEAFF. The CDR3 bases are TGTGCCACCTATATTCAGGGGGTAACTAACACTGAAGCTTTCTTT.

V gene TRBV2 combines with J gene TRBJ1-1; D gene uncertain. The CDR3 runs to 12 residues. V lost 8 bases and J 1 base, leaving 8 bases between the germline ends. Germline CDR1 SNHLY, CDR2 FYNNEI. DNA for the CDR3: TGTGCCAGCGAAACACCGAACACTGAAGCTTTCTTT. This sequence encodes CASETPNTEAFF.

The chain links TRBV4-2 to TRBJ2-3; TRBD1 aligns across 7 bases. V shed 0 bases and J 1 base; nucleotides not matched to a gene: 10. CDR3 length: 18 residues. The germline CDR1 and CDR2 sequences are LGHNA and YNFKEQ. The CDR3 here is CASSQDRIGGLGTDTQYF. In DNA form, the CDR3 reads TGTGCCAGCAGCCAAGATCGGATAGGGGGCCTAGGCACAGATACGCAGTATTTT.

This chain links TRBV2 with TRBJ2-1, with 7 bases lining up with TRBD2. Per the germline V gene, CDR1 is SNHLY and CDR2 is FYNNEI. CDR3 length: 14 residues. The V segment lost 2 bases and the J segment 8 bases; nucleotides outside the gene matches: 6. Here the CDR3 reads CASSEWLRGDEQFF. The CDR3 DNA is TGTGCCAGCAGTGAATGGCTTCGGGGGGATGAGCAGTTCTTC.

This chain uses TRBV2 with TRBJ2-7; D unclear. V dropped 4 bases and J dropped 0 bases, with 10 bases sitting between them. Germline loops: CDR1 SNHLY, CDR2 FYNNEI. The CDR3 loop spans 14 amino acids. The CDR3 loop is CASSVARLSYEQYF. The CDR3 bases are TGTGCCAGCAGTGTCGCCAGACTCTCCTACGAGCAGTACTTC.

The chain couples TRBV2 to TRBJ1-5, with 7 bases aligning to TRBD1. The CDR3 contains 15 residues. The V gene's germline CDR1 is SNHLY and CDR2 FYNNEI. The ends lost 5 bases at V and 2 bases at J; junction bases unmatched: 6. CDR3 nucleotides: TGTGCCAGCAGTCAACAGGGGATCGGCAATCAGCCCCAGCATTTT. Protein sequence: CASSQQGIGNQPQHF.

The chain joins TRBV5-1 to TRBJ1-1, with 10 bases that match TRBD1. Trimming took 0 bases from V and 1 from J; bases not matched to a gene: 3. This CDR3 region has 16 residues. CDR1 is SGHRS, CDR2 YFSETQ, per germline. CDR3 sequence: CASSLGQGAGNTEAFF. The CDR3, as DNA: TGCGCCAGCAGCTTGGGACAGGGGGCAGGGAACACTGAAGCTTTCTTT.

This chain links TRBV5-1 with TRBJ2-7; D may be TRBD1 (5 bases). Trimming left V 2 bases short and J 1 base short, with 10 bases between. The CDR3 length is 14 residues. Germline CDR1 SGHRS, CDR2 YFSETQ. Here the CDR3 reads CASSFFRASYEQYF. The DNA of the CDR3 is TGCGCCAGCAGCTTTTTCAGGGCGTCCTACGAGCAGTACTTC.

V usage is TRBV21-1 and J usage is TRBJ2-7; the table's D call TRBD2 went unverified against the DNA. TRBV21-1 corresponds to a pseudogene. The CDR3 covers 15 residues. As DNA, the CDR3 is TGTGCCAGCAGCGGGCAGCGGGAGAGGTCCTACGAGCAGTACTTC. Translating it yields CASSGQRERSYEQYF.

The J gene is TRBJ1-4, the V gene TRBV5-5; 7 positions agree with TRBD1. The germline gives CDR1 SGHKS, CDR2 YYEKEE (reference sequence). This CDR3 has 15 amino acids. Trimming took 6 bases from V and 3 from J; bases not matched to a gene: 8. The CDR3 region is CASTQTGESNEKLFF. The CDR3 DNA reads as TGTGCCAGCACCCAAACAGGGGAGTCTAATGAAAAACTGTTTTTT. Full variable domain (rest looked up from reference TRBV5-5 and TRBJ1-4): DAGVTQSPTHLIKTRGQQVTLRCSPISGHKSVSWYQQVLGQGPQFIFQYYEKEERGRGNFPDRFSARQFPNYSSELNVNALLLGDSALYLCASTQTGESNEKLFFGSGTQLSVL.

This clone was detected once. The chain has TRBV10-3 and TRBJ1-1; 9 nucleotides agree with TRBD1. Germline loops: CDR1 ENHRY, CDR2 SYGVKD. The CDR3 runs to 15 residues. J gave up 4 bases and V 6 bases, and 9 bases lay outside the gene matches. CDR3 DNA: TGTGCCATCAGGATCTCGGGACAGGGAGGCACTGAAGCTTTCTTT. Protein sequence: CAIRISGQGGTEAFF.

In this sample, this clone turned up once. The rearrangement uses TRBV11-2 and TRBJ2-1; TRBD2 aligns across 9 bases. CDR1 and CDR2 from the germline V gene are SGHAT and FQNNGV. The CDR3 covers 16 residues. V lost 1 base to trimming and J lost 8 bases; unmatched junction nucleotides: 9. CDR3 residues: CASSLVWAGGPDEQFF. The CDR3 DNA follows: TGTGCCAGCAGCTTAGTATGGGCGGGAGGGCCTGATGAGCAGTTCTTC.